This section outlines one T cell receptor (beta chain) sequence together with its context. Germline V CDR1 and CDR2: SNHLY, FYNNEI. The CDR3 covers 12 residues. V was clipped by 8 bases and J by 5 bases; unmatched bases: 6. Sequencing was performed with immunoSEQ multiplex PCR; in TCRdb, only in-frame clones are kept and a portion is missing. The sample has about 180,000 clones, approximately 90% seen once. These data come from a study of blood T cell repertoires in COVID-19. Overall study: The cDNA or gDNA used as material had been derived from T cells, B-cell-depleted T cells, or PBMCs.

This receptor was taken from a man aged 50 or older with acute or convalescent COVID-19. The gene calls are TRBV2 and TRBJ2-7, with TRBD1 identical over 7 bases. Sequenced input: peripheral blood. CDR3 residues: CASRRTGDEQYF. DNA of the CDR3: TGTGCCAGCCGCAGGACAGGCGACGAGCAGTACTTC.